One and the same sample provided the 4 T cell receptor beta chains below, sequenced in a study of OX40 agonist ivuxolimab in advanced cancers. Repertoires were generated with immunoSEQ multiplex PCR, while TCRdb's copy carries only in-frame clones and drops some. The sample includes approximately 87,000 clones, 88% of them seen just once. The sequencing used CD4+ or CD8+ T cells sorted from blood, collected in a trial of the OX40 agonist ivuxolimab. The receptors derive from an adult with an advanced solid tumor such as melanoma, head and neck, liver or kidney cancer.

This rearrangement joins TRBV5-4 to TRBJ2-1, with TRBD1 matching 9 bases. This CDR3 has 16 residues. Germline-derived CDR1 and CDR2 are SGHNT and YYREEE (reference sequence). The trim removed 5 bases at V and 4 bases at J, leaving 10 bases unmatched. CDR3 protein: CASRPSGTGFYNEQFF. The CDR3 bases are TGTGCCAGCAGACCATCCGGGACAGGGTTTTACAATGAGCAGTTCTTC.

The V and J genes are TRBV2 and TRBJ1-1; 8 nucleotides align to TRBD1. Unmatched junction bases numbered 10, after V lost 4 bases and J lost 6 bases. From germline, CDR1 is SNHLY and CDR2 FYNNEI. The CDR3 has 15 amino acids. CDR3 bases: TGTGCCAGCAGTGGGGAGGTGGACAGGGTTTCTGAAGCTTTCTTT. It encodes CASSGEVDRVSEAFF.

This chain joins TRBV7-9 and TRBJ2-5; D is possibly TRBD2 (5 bases). The CDR3 is 14 residues long. V lost 4 bases, J lost 5 bases, and 14 bases lay in between. Germline-derived CDR1 and CDR2 are SEHNR and FQNEAQ (reference sequence). CDR3 nucleotides: TGTGCCAGCAGCTCAAGCGGTCTAGGGGAGACCCAGTACTTC. This codes for CASSSSGLGETQYF.

The chain recombines TRBV18 with TRBJ1-1; 7 bases match TRBD1. The length of the CDR3 is 14 residues. Germline loops: CDR1 KGHSH, CDR2 LQKENI. Trimming at V came to 4 bases and at J to 6 bases, leaving 8 bases not matched to a gene. The CDR3 DNA reads TGTGCCAGCTCACGGGAGAGACAGGGCGCTGAAGCTTTCTTT. Its protein product is CASSRERQGAEAFF.